The 6 T cell receptor beta chains presented below share a single source sample, sequenced in a study of cytomegalovirus exposure and HLA in healthy donors. Vbeta (60) and Jbeta (13) primers were used in the PCR. Method: immunoSEQ multiplex PCR; TCRdb's copy keeps in-frame clones and lacks some. The sample lists more than 140,000 clones, around 66% occurring once. The sequenced sample consisted of PBMCs. The origin of the receptors is a woman between 25 and 40 years old in good health and CMV-seropositive.

On this clone: Different DNA sequences within this sample yield the same CDR3. The chain couples TRBV30 to TRBJ1-1; D call uncertain. The CDR3 is 14 residues long. V dropped 0 bases and J dropped 0 bases, with 8 bases sitting between them. CDR1 and CDR2 (germline): GTSNPN, SVGIG (reference sequence). The CDR3 nucleotides read TGTGCCTGGAGTGTAGGAGGCTTGAACACTGAAGCTTTCTTT. Translation: CAWSVGGLNTEAFF.

The chain carries TRBV5-1 and TRBJ2-3, with D possibly TRBD2 on 6 matching bases. There are 13 residues in the CDR3. Per germline, CDR1 SGHRS and CDR2 YFSETQ. V lost 5 bases, J lost 3 bases, and 10 bases lay in between. The CDR3 loop reads CASSHGGTDTQYF. The CDR3 DNA reads as TGCGCCAGCAGTCACGGGGGTACAGATACGCAGTATTTT.

The V gene is TRBV13, the J gene TRBJ2-2; maybe TRBD1 (6 bases). V was clipped by 2 bases and J by 5 bases, with 12 bases between them. CDR1 and CDR2 (germline): PRHDT, FYEKMQ (reference sequence). The CDR3 sequence is 15 residues long. The CDR3 spells CASSLNRVGTGELFF. CDR3 coding DNA: TGTGCCAGCAGCTTAAACAGGGTGGGGACCGGGGAGCTGTTTTTT.

J is TRBJ1-5 and V is TRBV4-1, with D tentatively TRBD1 (5 bases). The CDR3 contains 15 residues. CDR1 and CDR2 from the germline V gene are MGHRA and YSYEKL. The V end lost 2 bases, the J end lost 2 bases, and 10 bases lay between the germline ends. CDR3 nucleotides: TGCGCCAGCAGCCAATGGCAGGGTGGCAATCAGCCCCAGCATTTT. Translated: CASSQWQGGNQPQHF.

This sequence joins TRBV6-1 and TRBJ1-2; TRBD1 agrees at 9 bases. The CDR3 has 15 amino acids. Trimming at V came to 4 bases and at J to 5 bases, leaving 8 bases not matched to a gene. CDR1 and CDR2 from the germline V gene are MNHNS and SASEGT. For the CDR3, the DNA is TGTGCCAGCAGTGGACGCGGACAGGGGCTATATGGCTACACCTTC. Protein sequence: CASSGRGQGLYGYTF.

This clone occurred a few times. CDR3 nucleotides: TGTGCCAGCAGCTTATTATCTGGAGGGACGAACACCATATATTTT. It is translated as CASSLLSGGTNTIYF. V is TRBV11-3 and J is TRBJ1-3, with a possible D match to TRBD1 (5 bases). V was pared by 2 bases and J by 7 bases, with 15 bases between. The CDR3 has 15 amino acids. Germline CDR1 reads SGHNT; CDR2 reads YENEEA.